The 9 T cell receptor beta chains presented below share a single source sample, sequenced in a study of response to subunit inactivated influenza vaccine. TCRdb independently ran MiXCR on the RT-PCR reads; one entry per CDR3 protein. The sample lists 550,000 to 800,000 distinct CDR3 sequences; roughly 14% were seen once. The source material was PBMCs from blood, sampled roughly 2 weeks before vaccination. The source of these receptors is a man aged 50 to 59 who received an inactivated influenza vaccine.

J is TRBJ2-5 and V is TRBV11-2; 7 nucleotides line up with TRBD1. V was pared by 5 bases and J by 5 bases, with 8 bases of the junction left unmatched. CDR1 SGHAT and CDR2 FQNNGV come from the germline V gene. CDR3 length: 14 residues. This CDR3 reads CASSTPDRVETQYF. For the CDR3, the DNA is TGTGCCAGCAGCACTCCAGACAGGGTTGAGACCCAGTACTTC.

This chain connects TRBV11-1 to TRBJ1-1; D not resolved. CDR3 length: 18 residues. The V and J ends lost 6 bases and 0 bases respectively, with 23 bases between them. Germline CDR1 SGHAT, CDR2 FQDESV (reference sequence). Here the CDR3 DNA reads TGTGCCAGCAGTTTCGTGGCCGTTCTACGGAGCATGAACACTGAAGCTTTCTTT. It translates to CASSFVAVLRSMNTEAFF.

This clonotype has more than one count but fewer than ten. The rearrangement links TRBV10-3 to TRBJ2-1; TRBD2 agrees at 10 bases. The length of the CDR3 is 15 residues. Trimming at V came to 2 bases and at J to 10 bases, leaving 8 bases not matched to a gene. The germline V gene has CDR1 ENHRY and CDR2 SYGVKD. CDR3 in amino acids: CAISESGRAVGEQFF. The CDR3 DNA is TGTGCCATCAGTGAGAGCGGGAGGGCTGTTGGGGAGCAGTTCTTC.

DNA for the CDR3: TGTGCCGTGGGGCGGGGAGCCTACGAGCAGTACTTC. Translating it yields CAVGRGAYEQYF. The chain couples TRBV7-9 to TRBJ2-7; a weak D match, TRBD2 (6 bases). The germline V and J ends were trimmed by 11 bases and 2 bases, with 13 bases remaining between them. This CDR3 has 12 amino acids. Germline lookup yields CDR1 SEHNR and CDR2 FQNEAQ (reference sequence).

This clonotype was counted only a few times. The CDR3 coding sequence is TGTGCCAGCAGCTTAGAAGGACACCCCCGTCGTACCTTC. Translating gives CASSLEGHPRRTF. The rearrangement uses TRBV7-9 and TRBJ1-2, with a weak D call TRBD1 (5 bases). Germline CDR1 and CDR2: SEHNR and FQNEAQ (reference sequence). Trimming took 1 base from V and 14 from J, leaving 17 bases between them. This CDR3 region has 13 residues.

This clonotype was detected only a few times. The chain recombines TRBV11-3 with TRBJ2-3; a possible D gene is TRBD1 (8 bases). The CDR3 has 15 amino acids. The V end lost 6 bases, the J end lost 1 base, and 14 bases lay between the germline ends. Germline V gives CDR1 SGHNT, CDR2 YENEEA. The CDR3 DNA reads TGTGCCAGCAGTAAACAGGGGGGGGGCACAGATACGCAGTATTTT. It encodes CASSKQGGGTDTQYF.

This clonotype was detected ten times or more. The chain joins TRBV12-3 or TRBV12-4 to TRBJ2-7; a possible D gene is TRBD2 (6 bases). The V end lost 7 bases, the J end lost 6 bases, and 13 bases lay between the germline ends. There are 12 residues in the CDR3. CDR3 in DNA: TGTGCCAGCAAGGGAGGACTTGGCGAGCAGTACTTC. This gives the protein CASKGGLGEQYF.

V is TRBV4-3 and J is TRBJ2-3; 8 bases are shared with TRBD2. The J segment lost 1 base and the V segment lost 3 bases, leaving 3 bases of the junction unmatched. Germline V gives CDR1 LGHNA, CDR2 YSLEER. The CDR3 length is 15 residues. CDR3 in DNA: TGCGCCAGCAGCCAGCCGACTAGCGGCACAGATACGCAGTATTTT. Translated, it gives CASSQPTSGTDTQYF.

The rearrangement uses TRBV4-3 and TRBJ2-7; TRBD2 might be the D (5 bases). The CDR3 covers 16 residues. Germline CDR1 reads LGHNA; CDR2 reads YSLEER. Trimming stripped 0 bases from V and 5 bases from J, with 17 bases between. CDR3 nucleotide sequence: TGCGCCAGCAGCCAAGACCCGGACCCCCGGGGAAACGAGCAGTACTTC. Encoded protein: CASSQDPDPRGNEQYF.